The 20 T cell receptor beta chains reported below all come from one sample, sequenced in a study of shared clonotypes between healthy human individuals (dated by TCRdb to the early 2020s). Library creation used the immunoSEQ multiplex PCR assay. Imported from immuneACCESS, the table was reduced by TCRdb to in-frame sequences with V and J called. These copies leave out some clones; in studies compared against another copy, an unresolved V gene accounts for under half, and the cause of the remainder is not known. This sample is represented by approximately 180,000 clones; 85% to 95% of them were singletons. The ten largest account for roughly 0.07% of the sample. Sequenced: naive CD4+ T cells sorted from blood. Read against the paper, the sample's cell subset or site label means: CD45RA+ positively selected. Receptors originate from a woman between 25 and 40 years old in good health.

The chain joins TRBV29-1 to TRBJ2-1; D is perhaps TRBD2 (5 bases). The V and J ends lost 0 bases and 2 bases respectively, with 17 bases between them. This CDR3 spans 17 amino acids. The germline CDR1 and CDR2 sequences are SQVTM and ANQGSEA. The CDR3 nucleotides read TGCAGCGTTGAAGAGTCAGAGGGTATCCCTGCCTACAATGAGCAGTTCTTC. Its protein is CSVEESEGIPAYNEQFF.

CDR3 nucleotides: TGTGCCAGTGGGACTAGCGGGGCGCTCCCCTACGAGCAGTACTTC. It specifies CASGTSGALPYEQYF. The gene calls are TRBV19 and TRBJ2-7; 13 bases map to TRBD2. CDR3 size: 15 residues. V lost 8 bases and J lost 2; bases outside the gene matches: 6. CDR1 is LNHDA and CDR2 is SQIVND in the germline V gene (reference sequence).

V usage is TRBV2 and J usage is TRBJ2-5; 13 bases map to TRBD2. Per germline, CDR1 SNHLY and CDR2 FYNNEI. The CDR3 loop spans 16 amino acids. Germline trimming cut 5 bases from V and 4 bases from J; bases unmatched to any gene: 7. The CDR3 DNA reads as TGTGCCAGCAGTCGGACTAGCGGGAGTACTGGAGAGACCCAGTACTTC. Protein: CASSRTSGSTGETQYF.

V gene TRBV18 combines with J gene TRBJ2-5; D not resolved. This CDR3 contains 13 residues. Germline CDR1 is KGHSH and CDR2 is LQKENI. V was shortened by 5 bases and J by 2 bases, with 9 bases between the two germline ends. This chain's CDR3 is CASSRVLQETQYF. In DNA form, the CDR3 reads TGTGCCAGCTCAAGGGTCCTACAAGAGACCCAGTACTTC.

This rearrangement joins TRBV28 to TRBJ2-3; D perhaps matches TRBD2 (6 bases). Germline values: CDR1 MDHEN, CDR2 SYDVKM. V was shortened by 5 bases and J by 2 bases, with 11 bases between the two germline ends. This CDR3 comprises 14 residues. DNA of the CDR3: TGTGCCAGCAGTGGACGGGAGAACACAGATACGCAGTATTTT. It yields the protein CASSGRENTDTQYF.

Note on this clone: An end of the junction does not agree with germline; a read error may underlie this. The chain combines TRBV19 with TRBJ2-2; TRBD1 matches 7 bases. Germline V gene lookup returns CDR1 LNHDA and CDR2 SQIVND (reference sequence). The length of the CDR3 is 15 residues. The CDR3 region has the DNA TGTGCCAGTAGTTCACAGGGGCACGGCGCCGGGGAGCTGTATTTT. Translation: CASSSQGHGAGELYF.

V and J are TRBV6-5 and TRBJ1-1; no firm D call. The germline CDR1 and CDR2 sequences are MNHEY and SVGAGI. The V end was cut by 4 bases, the J end by 1 base, with 7 bases between. CDR3 length equals 13 residues. The CDR3 here is CASSLTRNTEAFF. The CDR3 coding sequence is TGTGCCAGCAGTTTGACAAGGAACACTGAAGCTTTCTTT.

This sequence joins TRBV2 and TRBJ1-4, with D maybe TRBD1 (5 bases). The CDR3 spans 13 residues. CDR1 and CDR2 from the germline V gene are SNHLY and FYNNEI. V lost 7 bases to trimming and J lost 8 bases, with 14 bases between them. CDR3 in amino acids: CASTGTREEKLFF. The CDR3 DNA reads TGTGCCAGCACCGGGACCCGGGAAGAAAAACTGTTTTTT. Looking up the rest from reference TRBV2 and TRBJ1-4 gives the full variable domain: EPEVTQTPSHQVTQMGQEVILRCVPISNHLYFYWYRQILGQKVEFLVSFYNNEISEKSEIFDDQFSVERPDGSNFTLKIRSTKLEDSAMYFCASTGTREEKLFFGSGTQLSVL.

V usage is TRBV6-6 and J usage is TRBJ2-7, with TRBD2 as a possible D gene (6 bases). The CDR3 covers 14 residues. CDR1 is MNHNY, CDR2 SVGAGI, per germline (reference sequence). V dropped 6 bases and J dropped 4 bases, with 16 bases sitting between them. In DNA, the CDR3 is TGTGCCAGCAGGCCATCGGCGGGAACTTACGAGCAGTACTTC. Translated, it gives CASRPSAGTYEQYF.

V is TRBV7-3 and J is TRBJ2-5; 13 bases line up with TRBD2. CDR1 and CDR2 from the germline V gene are SGHTA and FQGTGA. The CDR3 runs 15 residues. Losses at the gene ends were 2 bases for V and 11 bases for J; bases not matched to a gene: 8. The chain's CDR3 is CASSLGTSGKGEQYF. CDR3 DNA: TGTGCCAGCAGCTTAGGGACTAGCGGGAAAGGGGAGCAGTACTTC. The full variable domain, in which reference TRBV7-3 and TRBJ2-5 provide the parts outside the CDR3, is GAGVSQTPSNKVTEKGKYVELRCDPISGHTALYWYRQSLGQGPEFLIYFQGTGAADDSGLPNDRFFAVRPEGSVSTLKIQRTERGDSAVYLCASSLGTSGKGEQYFGPGTRLLVL.

J is TRBJ1-3 and V is TRBV10-1; 7 bases line up with TRBD1. The ends lost 5 bases at V and 6 bases at J; junction bases unmatched: 13. The CDR3 covers 16 residues. The germline V gene has CDR1 WNHNN and CDR2 SYGVQD (reference sequence). Here the CDR3 reads CASSTGTAQGKNTIYF. The CDR3 coding sequence is TGCGCCAGCAGTACCGGGACAGCACAAGGAAAAAACACCATATATTTT.

The chain has TRBV2 and TRBJ2-1; the D gene is possibly TRBD2 (6 bases). The V and J ends lost 6 bases and 9 bases respectively, with 15 bases between them. This CDR3 region has 13 residues. CDR1 SNHLY and CDR2 FYNNEI come from the germline V gene. The CDR3, as DNA: TGTGCCAGCAGATGGACTACCCTCGGTGAGCAGTTCTTC. This sequence encodes CASRWTTLGEQFF.

The V call is TRBV18, the J call TRBJ2-3; tentative D call: TRBD1 (7 bases). The CDR3 runs 16 residues. V shed 4 bases and J shed 0 bases, with 14 bases lying between them. Germline assignment: CDR1 KGHSH and CDR2 LQKENI. CDR3 sequence (DNA): TGTGCCAGCTCACGCAACTCAGGGGGGAGCACAGATACGCAGTATTTT. Its protein is CASSRNSGGSTDTQYF.

V usage is TRBV12-1 and J usage is TRBJ2-1; the table names TRBD2, a call not compared with the DNA. TRBV12-1 is termed a pseudogene. The CDR3 is made up of 22 amino acids. The DNA for the CDR3 is TGTGCCAGCAGCAACCCGGGACTAGCGGGCGATGGTGCCTCTTCCTCCTACAATGAGCAGTTCTTC. This sequence encodes CASSNPGLAGDGASSSYNEQFF.

The chain joins TRBV28 to TRBJ2-5, with 8 nucleotides matching TRBD1. The V gene's germline CDR1 is MDHEN and CDR2 SYDVKM. The CDR3 consists of 12 residues. J gave up 5 bases and V 6 bases, and 2 bases lay outside the gene matches. CDR3 coding DNA: TGTGCCAGCAGGACAGGGGTGGAGACCCAGTACTTC. As protein: CASRTGVETQYF.

This chain joins TRBV19 and TRBJ1-6; D gene unclear. The CDR3 runs to 13 residues. The V gene's germline CDR1 is LNHDA and CDR2 SQIVND (reference sequence). The germline V and J ends were trimmed by 3 bases and 0 bases, with 0 bases remaining between them. Here the CDR3 reads CASSISYNSPLHF. CDR3 in DNA: TGTGCCAGTAGTATCTCCTATAATTCACCCCTCCACTTT.

The chain combines TRBV10-3 with TRBJ2-7; 7 bases are a match to TRBD2. The J segment lost 10 bases and the V segment lost 6 bases, leaving 6 bases of the junction unmatched. Germline V gene data show CDR1 as ENHRY and CDR2 as SYGVKD. This CDR3 is built from 11 residues. The CDR3 nucleotides read TGTGCCATCAGCGACCTGACTAGCCAGTACTTC. Its translation is CAISDLTSQYF.

The chain employs TRBV5-4 and TRBJ1-2; D is perhaps TRBD1 (6 bases). Trimming pared 4 bases from V and 7 bases from J, leaving 14 bases between. Germline V gene lookup returns CDR1 SGHNT and CDR2 YYREEE (reference sequence). The CDR3 loop spans 13 amino acids. CDR3 region: CASSPDRSGGYTF. The CDR3 DNA follows: TGTGCCAGCAGCCCCGACAGGAGTGGTGGCTACACCTTC.

The rearrangement links TRBV10-3 to TRBJ1-1, with a possible D match to TRBD1 (5 bases). CDR1 ENHRY and CDR2 SYGVKD come from the germline V gene. The CDR3 has 14 amino acids. V shed 4 bases and J shed 1 base, with 10 bases lying between them. CDR3 in amino acids: CAISASGGNTEAFF. The CDR3 nucleotides are TGTGCCATCAGTGCGTCCGGGGGGAACACTGAAGCTTTCTTT.

The chain combines TRBV10-1 with TRBJ2-3, with 11 nucleotides matching TRBD2. J lost 5 bases, V lost 6 bases, and 4 bases had no gene match. Per germline, CDR1 WNHNN and CDR2 SYGVQD (reference sequence). The CDR3 has 14 residues. In DNA form, the CDR3 reads TGCGCCAGCAGGTCTGGACTAGCGGGAGATACGCAGTATTTT. This translates into CASRSGLAGDTQYF.